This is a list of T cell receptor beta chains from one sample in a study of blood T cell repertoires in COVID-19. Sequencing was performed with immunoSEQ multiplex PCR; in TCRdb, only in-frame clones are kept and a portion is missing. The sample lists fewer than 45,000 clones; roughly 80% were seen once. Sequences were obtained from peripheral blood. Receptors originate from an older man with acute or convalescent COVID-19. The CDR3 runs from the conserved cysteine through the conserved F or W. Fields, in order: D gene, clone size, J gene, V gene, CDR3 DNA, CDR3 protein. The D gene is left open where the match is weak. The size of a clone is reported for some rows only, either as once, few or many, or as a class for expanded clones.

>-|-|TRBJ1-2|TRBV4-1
TGCGCCAGCAGCCAAGCCCACAGTAACAGCTATGGCTACACCTTC
CASSQAHSNSYGYTF
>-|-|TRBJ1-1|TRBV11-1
TGTGCCAGCAGCTTAGTCAGAAATGGGAACACTGAAGCTTTCTTT
CASSLVRNGNTEAFF
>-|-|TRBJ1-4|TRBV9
TGTGCCAGCAGCGTAGATGGACAACGGGAAAAACTGTTTTTT
CASSVDGQREKLFF
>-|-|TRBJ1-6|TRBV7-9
TGTGCCAGCAGCTTAACAGGGAGGGCTTCACCCCTCCACTTT
CASSLTGRASPLHF
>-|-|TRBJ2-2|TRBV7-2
TGTGCCAGCAGCTCCCAGATCACCGGGGAGCTGTTTTTT
CASSSQITGELFF
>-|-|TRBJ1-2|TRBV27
TGTGCCAGCAGTTTCAAAGGGGCGCCTTATGGCTACACCTTC
CASSFKGAPYGYTF
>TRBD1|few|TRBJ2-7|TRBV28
TGTGCCAGCAGCCGGACAGGGGGAGGCTACGAGCAGTACTTC
CASSRTGGGYEQYF
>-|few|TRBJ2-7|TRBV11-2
TGTGCCAGCAGCTCGGCCTACGAGCAGTACTTC
CASSSAYEQYF
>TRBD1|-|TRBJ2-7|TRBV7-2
TGTGCCAGCAGCTTAGACAGGGGTGGTGCCTACGAGCAGTACTTC
CASSLDRGGAYEQYF
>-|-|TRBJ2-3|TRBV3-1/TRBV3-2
TGTGCCAGCAGCCAAGTAGACGGGAGCGATACGCAGTATTTT
CASSQVDGSDTQYF
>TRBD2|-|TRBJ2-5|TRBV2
TGTGCCAGCAGTGGGACTAGCGCTCAAGAGACCCAGTACTTC
CASSGTSAQETQYF
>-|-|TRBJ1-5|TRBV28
TGTGCCAGCAGTTCCCAGGGGATCGGCAATCAGCCCCAGCATTTT
CASSSQGIGNQPQHF
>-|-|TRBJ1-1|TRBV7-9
TGTGCCAGCAGCTTACGAACAGGGTTGAACACTGAAGCTTTCTTT
CASSLRTGLNTEAFF
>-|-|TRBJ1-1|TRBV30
TGTGCCTGGAAATATTTCTCCACTGAAGCTTTCTTT
CAWKYFSTEAFF
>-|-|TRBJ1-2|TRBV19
TGTGCCAGTAGTATCCCCGGGGAAGTCTATGGCTACACCTTC
CASSIPGEVYGYTF
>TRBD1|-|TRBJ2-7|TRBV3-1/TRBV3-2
TGTGCCAGCAGCCCCCGAGACAGGGGGTTCGACGAGCAGTACTTC
CASSPRDRGFDEQYF
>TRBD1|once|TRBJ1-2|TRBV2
TGTGCCAGCAGGGAGGACAGGGAGACCTATGGCTACACCTTC
CASREDRETYGYTF
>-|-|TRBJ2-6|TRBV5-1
TGCGCCAGCAGCTTGGATGGGGCCCCCGGGGCCAACGTCCTGACTTTC
CASSLDGAPGANVLTF
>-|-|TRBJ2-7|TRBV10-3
TGTGCCATCAGTGAGTCCAGGACACTAAACTACGAGCAGTACTTC
CAISESRTLNYEQYF
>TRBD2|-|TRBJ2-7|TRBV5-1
TGCGCCAGCAGGACTAGCGGGGGGTCCTACGAGCAGTACTTC
CASRTSGGSYEQYF
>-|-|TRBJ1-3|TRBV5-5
TGTGCCAGCAGCTTGAGGCTCCCGACGGAGTCTGGAAACACCATATATTTT
CASSLRLPTESGNTIYF
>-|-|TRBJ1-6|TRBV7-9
TGTGCCAGCAGCTTCCCACAGGGTGGGTTGGATAATTCACCCCTCCACTTT
CASSFPQGGLDNSPLHF
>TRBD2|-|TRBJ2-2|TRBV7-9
TGTGCCAGCAGCTGGGTGCCGGGACTAGTGCCCGGGGAGCTGTTTTTT
CASSWVPGLVPGELFF
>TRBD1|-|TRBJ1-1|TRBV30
TGTGCCTTCGACAGGGGGAACACTGAAGCTTTCTTT
CAFDRGNTEAFF
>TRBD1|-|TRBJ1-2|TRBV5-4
TGTGCCAGCAGCCAAGACAGGGTTGTTTATGGCTACACCTTC
CASSQDRVVYGYTF
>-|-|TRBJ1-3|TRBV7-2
TGTGCCAGCAGCCTACCTTCAGGTGGGCGAGGAAACACCATATATTTT
CASSLPSGGRGNTIYF
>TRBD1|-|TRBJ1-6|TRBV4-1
TGCGCCAGCAGACCGACTTTCCGGGACAGAAATTCACCCCTCCACTTT
CASRPTFRDRNSPLHF
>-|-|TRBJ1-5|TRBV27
TGTGCCAGCAGCCGAACGGGTTTGGGCAATCAGCCCCAGCATTTT
CASSRTGLGNQPQHF
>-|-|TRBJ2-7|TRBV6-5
TGTGCCAGCAGGCGGATAGCGGAGGACTACGAGCAGTACTTC
CASRRIAEDYEQYF
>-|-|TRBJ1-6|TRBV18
TGTGCCAGCTCACCACGGCCAGGGATCGACTCACCCCTCCACTTT
CASSPRPGIDSPLHF
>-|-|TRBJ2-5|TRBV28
TGTGCCAGCAGGAGTGAGACCCAGTACTTC
CASRSETQYF
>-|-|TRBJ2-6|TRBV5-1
TGCGCCAGCAGCGCAGGGACATATACGGGACCTGGGGCCAACGTCCTGACTTTC
CASSAGTYTGPGANVLTF
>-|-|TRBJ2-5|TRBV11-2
TGTGCCAGCAGCTTAGCACTCGGGGACTTAGTGACCCAGTACTTC
CASSLALGDLVTQYF
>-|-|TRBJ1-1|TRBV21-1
TGTGCCAGCTATATAACACCTCGGAACACTGAAGCTTTCTTT
CASYITPRNTEAFF
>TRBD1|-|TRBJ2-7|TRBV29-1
TGCAGCGTACTCGGACAGGGGATAAACGAGCAGTACTTC
CSVLGQGINEQYF
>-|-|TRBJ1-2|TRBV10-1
TGCGCCAGCAGTGAGTTTTGGGGGGGCGCGTCTAACTATGGCTACACCTTC
CASSEFWGGASNYGYTF
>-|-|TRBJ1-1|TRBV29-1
TGCAGCGCCCCTACTCCCCCTACGAACACTGAAGCTTTCTTT
CSAPTPPTNTEAFF
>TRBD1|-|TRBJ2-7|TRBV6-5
TGTGCCAGTTGGGATAGGGGGCGCCAACACGAGCAGTACTTC
CASWDRGRQHEQYF
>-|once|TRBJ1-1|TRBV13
TGTGCCAGCAGCTTACGGGGGGGCACCACTGAAGCTTTCTTT
CASSLRGGTTEAFF
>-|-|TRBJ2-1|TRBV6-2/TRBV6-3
TGTGCCAGCAGCTATCCCTACAATGAGCAGTTCTTC
CASSYPYNEQFF
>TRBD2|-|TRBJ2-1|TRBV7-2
TGTGCCAGCAGGCCCGGGACTAGGATCAATGAGCAGTTCTTC
CASRPGTRINEQFF
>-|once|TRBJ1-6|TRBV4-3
TGCGCCAGCAGCCAAGTAGGGGCCCATAATTCACCCCTCCACTTT
CASSQVGAHNSPLHF
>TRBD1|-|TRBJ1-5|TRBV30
TGTGCCTGGAAAGGACAGGGTAGCAATCAGCCCCAGCATTTT
CAWKGQGSNQPQHF
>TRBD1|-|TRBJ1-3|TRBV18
TGTGCCAGCTCACCCGGGACAGGGGTTGGAAACACCATATATTTT
CASSPGTGVGNTIYF
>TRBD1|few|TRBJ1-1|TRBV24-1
TGTGCCACCAGGGACAGGTCGAACACTGAAGCTTTCTTT
CATRDRSNTEAFF
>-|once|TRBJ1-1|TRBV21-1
TGTGCCAGCAGCACAGGGGCAGCGAGGGACACTGAAGCTTTCTTT
CASSTGAARDTEAFF